Below are 10 T cell receptor beta chains sequenced from a single sample in a study of tumor-infiltrating lymphocytes in primary liver carcinoma. Priming with a constant-region primer yielded TCR beta cDNA from 450 to 600 ng total RNA. Three nested multiplex PCR rounds, a slightly modified ARM-PCR, produced the libraries for TCR beta. The first two PCR rounds used TRBV1-TRBV30 forward primers with a C-beta reverse primer, roughly 10 cycles each. Using its own MiXCR run on the multiplex PCR reads, TCRdb lists one record per CDR3 protein. This table holds 320,000 or so distinct CDR3 sequences, about 60% found once. Unsorted whole blood supplied the blood RNA, and germline DNA was isolated too. The specimen was peripheral blood. All receptors come from a man aged 35-49 years with primary liver carcinoma and hepatitis B virus infection.

This clonotype came up once. This may be a read error, as it is one base from a much larger clone. The chain uses TRBV14 and TRBJ2-3, with unresolved D. The CDR3 sequence is 13 residues long. Trimming took off 0 bases at V and 6 bases at J, with 7 bases between the two ends. The germline V gene encodes CDR1 SGHDN and CDR2 FVKESK. The CDR3 nucleotides are TGTGCCAGCAGCCAAGATGCCCAGGATACGCAGTATTTT. It specifies CASSQDAQDTQYF. The full variable domain, its missing parts supplied by reference TRBV14 and TRBJ2-3, is EAGVTQFPSHSVIEKGQTVTLRCDPISGHDNLYWYRRVMGKEIKFLLHFVKESKQDESGMPNNRFLAERTGGTYSTLKVQPAELEDSGVYFCASSQDAQDTQYFGPGTRLTVL.

In its sample, this clonotype was seen a few times. This sequence joins TRBV21-1 and TRBJ1-1. TRBV21-1 is a known pseudogene. This CDR3 comprises 13 residues. The CDR3 region is CASSKLGRGEAFF. Written as DNA, the CDR3 is TGTGCCAGCAGCAAACTAGGGAGGGGTGAAGCTTTCTTT.

Points on this clonotype: A junction end diverges from the germline sequence, so it may reflect a read error. The CDR3 sequence is CSVEDSSNTEALF. DNA for the CDR3: TGCAGCGTTGAGGACAGCAGCAACACCGAAGCTCTCTTT. The V and J genes are TRBV29-1 and TRBJ1-1, with D possibly matching TRBD1 (6 bases). The CDR3 spans 13 residues. Germline CDR1 reads SQVTM; CDR2 reads ANQGSEA.

The table lists this clonotype with a few counts. At one end, the junction sequence differs from germline, possibly due to a read error. The CDR3 loop reads CASSQGLAGFYGQYF. CDR3 DNA sequence: TGCGCCAGCAGCCAAGGGTTAGCGGGATTCTACGGGCAGTACTTC. V is TRBV4-1 and J is TRBJ2-7; 8 bases agree with TRBD2. This CDR3 contains 15 residues. From germline, CDR1 is MGHRA and CDR2 YSYEKL.

By sample share, this clonotype is medium-sized. The J gene is TRBJ2-1, the V gene TRBV12-3 or TRBV12-4, with D maybe TRBD1 (6 bases). The V end was cut by 5 bases, the J end by 5 bases, with 10 bases between. This CDR3 spans 13 amino acids. The CDR3 sequence is CASSLGQNNEQFF. In nucleotides, the CDR3 is TGTGCCAGCAGTCTCGGACAGAACAATGAGCAGTTCTTC.

This sequence joins TRBV5-4 and TRBJ2-7; possible D gene TRBD2, 5 bases. Germline lookup yields CDR1 SGHNT and CDR2 YYREEE (reference sequence). V was trimmed by 7 bases and J by 0 bases, leaving 8 bases between them. This CDR3 region has 12 residues. The CDR3: CASGRGSYEQYF. The CDR3, as DNA: TGTGCCAGCGGCCGGGGCTCCTACGAGCAGTACTTC.

Note on this clonotype: At one end, the junction sequence differs from germline, possibly due to a read error. V and J are TRBV6-1 and TRBJ2-3; a possible D gene is TRBD2 (7 bases). CDR3 length equals 16 residues. From germline, CDR1 is MNHNS and CDR2 SASEGT. CDR3 amino acids: CDSRLRDTREADTHYF. CDR3 nucleotide sequence: TGTGACAGCAGGCTAAGGGACACCCGGGAGGCAGATACGCACTACTTT.

A note on this clonotype: At one boundary the junction diverges from the germline segment, which might be a read error. The V call is TRBV5-4, the J call TRBJ2-1; 7 bases fit TRBD1. The CDR3 is 15 amino acids. Germline CDR1 is SGHNT and CDR2 is YYREEE (reference sequence). Here the CDR3 reads CASSLTGVKGDEQLF. In nucleotides, the CDR3 is TGTGCCAGCAGCTTAACAGGGGTAAAAGGCGATGAGCAGCTCTTC.

This clonotype appeared once. The junction departs from germline at one end; a sequencing error may be responsible. V gene TRBV10-3 combines with J gene TRBJ1-4; possible D gene TRBD1, 5 bases. The CDR3 is 13 amino acids. Germline V gene lookup returns CDR1 ENHRY and CDR2 SYGVKD. As DNA, the CDR3 is TGTGCCATCACTGAGCAGGGTGACGAAAAACTGTTTTTT. This gives the protein CAITEQGDEKLFF.

Worth noting for this clonotype: A read error may account for a junction end that differs from germline. The chain uses TRBV5-5 and TRBJ2-1, with unresolved D. Germline V gives CDR1 SGHKS, CDR2 YYEKEE (reference sequence). The CDR3 extends over 14 amino acids. The CDR3 is CASSLTGMAAEQFF. The CDR3 DNA sequence: TGTGCCAGCAGCTTGACGGGTATGGCGGCTGAGCAGTTCTTT.